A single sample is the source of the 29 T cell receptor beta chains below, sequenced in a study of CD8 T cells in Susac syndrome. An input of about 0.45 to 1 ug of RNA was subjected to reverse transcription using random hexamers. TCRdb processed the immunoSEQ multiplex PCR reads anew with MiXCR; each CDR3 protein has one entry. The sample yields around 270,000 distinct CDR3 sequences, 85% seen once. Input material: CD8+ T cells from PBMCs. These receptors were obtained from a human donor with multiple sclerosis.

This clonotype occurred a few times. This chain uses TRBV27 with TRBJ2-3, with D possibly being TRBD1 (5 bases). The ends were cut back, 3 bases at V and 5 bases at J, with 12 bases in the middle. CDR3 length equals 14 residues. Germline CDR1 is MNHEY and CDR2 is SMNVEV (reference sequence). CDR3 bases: TGTGCCAGCAGTTTCGGCAGGGTGGGAGATACGCAGTATTTT. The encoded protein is CASSFGRVGDTQYF.

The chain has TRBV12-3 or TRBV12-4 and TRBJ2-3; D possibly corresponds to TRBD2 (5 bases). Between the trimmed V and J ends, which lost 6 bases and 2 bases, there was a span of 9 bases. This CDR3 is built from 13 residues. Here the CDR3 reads CASRYGVTDTQYF. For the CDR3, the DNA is TGTGCCAGCAGGTACGGGGTCACAGATACGCAGTATTTT.

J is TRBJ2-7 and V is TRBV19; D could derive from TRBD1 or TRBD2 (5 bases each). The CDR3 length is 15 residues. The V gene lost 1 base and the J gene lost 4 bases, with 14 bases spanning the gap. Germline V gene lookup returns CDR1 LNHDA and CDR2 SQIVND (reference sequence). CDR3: CASSIAMGRRYEQYF. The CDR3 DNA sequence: TGTGCCAGTAGTATAGCCATGGGACGGAGGTACGAGCAGTACTTC.

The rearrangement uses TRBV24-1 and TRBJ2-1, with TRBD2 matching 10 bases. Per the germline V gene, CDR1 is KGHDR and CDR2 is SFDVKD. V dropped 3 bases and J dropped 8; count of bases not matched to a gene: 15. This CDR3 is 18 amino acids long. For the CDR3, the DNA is TGTGCCACCAGTGATCCCGACCCACCTAGCGGGAGTATCGATGAGCAGTTCTTC. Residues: CATSDPDPPSGSIDEQFF.

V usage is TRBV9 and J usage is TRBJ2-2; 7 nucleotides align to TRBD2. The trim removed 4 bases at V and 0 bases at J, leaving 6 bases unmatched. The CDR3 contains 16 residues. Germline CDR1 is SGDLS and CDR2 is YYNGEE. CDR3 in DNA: TGTGCCAGCAGCCCCCTGGCGGGAGCGAACACCGGGGAGCTGTTTTTT. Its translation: CASSPLAGANTGELFF.

CDR3 sequence: CASSIGDKPYNEQFF. In nucleotides, the CDR3 is TGTGCCAGTAGTATAGGGGACAAACCCTACAATGAGCAGTTCTTC. V is TRBV19 and J is TRBJ2-1, with D perhaps TRBD1 (6 bases). The CDR3 spans 15 residues. Trimming cost V 1 base and J 2 bases, with 9 bases left between them. Germline V gene lookup returns CDR1 LNHDA and CDR2 SQIVND (reference sequence).

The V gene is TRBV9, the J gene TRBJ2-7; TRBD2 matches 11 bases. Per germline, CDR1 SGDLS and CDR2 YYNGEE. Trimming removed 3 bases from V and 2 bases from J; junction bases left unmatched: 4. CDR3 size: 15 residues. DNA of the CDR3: TGTGCCAGCAGCGAGGGGACTAGCGGAGCCTACGAGCAGTACTTC. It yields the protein CASSEGTSGAYEQYF.

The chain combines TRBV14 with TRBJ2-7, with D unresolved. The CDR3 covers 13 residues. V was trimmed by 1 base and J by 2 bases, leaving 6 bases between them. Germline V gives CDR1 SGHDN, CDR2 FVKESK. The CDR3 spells CASSQVNAYEQYF. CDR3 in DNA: TGTGCCAGCAGCCAAGTGAACGCCTACGAGCAGTACTTC.

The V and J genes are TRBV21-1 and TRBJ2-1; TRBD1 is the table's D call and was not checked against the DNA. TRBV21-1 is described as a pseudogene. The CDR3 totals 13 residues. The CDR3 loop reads CASRGQRAKEQFF. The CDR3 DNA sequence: TGTGCCAGCAGGGGACAGCGGGCAAAAGAGCAGTTCTTC.

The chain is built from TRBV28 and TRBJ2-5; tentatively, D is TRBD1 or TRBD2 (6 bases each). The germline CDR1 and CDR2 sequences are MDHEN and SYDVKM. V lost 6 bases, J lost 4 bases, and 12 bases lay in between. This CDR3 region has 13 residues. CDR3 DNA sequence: TGTGCCAGCAGCATACAGGGAGGAGAGACCCAGTACTTC. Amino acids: CASSIQGGETQYF.

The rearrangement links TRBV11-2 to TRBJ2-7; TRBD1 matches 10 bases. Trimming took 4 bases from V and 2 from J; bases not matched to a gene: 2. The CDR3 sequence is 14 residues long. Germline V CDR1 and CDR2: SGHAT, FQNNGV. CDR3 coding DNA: TGTGCCAGCAGCTGGGGACAGGGGACCTACGAGCAGTACTTC. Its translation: CASSWGQGTYEQYF.

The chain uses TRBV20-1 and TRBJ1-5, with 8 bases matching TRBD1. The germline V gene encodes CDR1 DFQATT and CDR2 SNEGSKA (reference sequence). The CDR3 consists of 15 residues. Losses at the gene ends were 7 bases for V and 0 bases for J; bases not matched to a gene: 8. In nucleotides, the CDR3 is TGCAGTGTCAACGACAGGGGCCATAGCAATCAGCCCCAGCATTTT. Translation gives CSVNDRGHSNQPQHF.

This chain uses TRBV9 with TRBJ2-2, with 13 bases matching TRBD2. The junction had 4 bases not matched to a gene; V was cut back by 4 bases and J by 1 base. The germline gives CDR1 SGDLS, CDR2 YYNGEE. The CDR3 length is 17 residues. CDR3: CASSTRLAGGNTGELFF. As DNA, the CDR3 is TGTGCCAGCAGCACCCGACTAGCGGGGGGGAACACCGGGGAGCTGTTTTTT.

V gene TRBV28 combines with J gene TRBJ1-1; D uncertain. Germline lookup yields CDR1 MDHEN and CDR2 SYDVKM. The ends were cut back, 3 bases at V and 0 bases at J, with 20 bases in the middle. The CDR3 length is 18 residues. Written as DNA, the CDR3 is TGTGCCAGCAGTTTTGTTTTGGGTCCGGAAGGGATGAACACTGAAGCTTTCTTT. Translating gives CASSFVLGPEGMNTEAFF.

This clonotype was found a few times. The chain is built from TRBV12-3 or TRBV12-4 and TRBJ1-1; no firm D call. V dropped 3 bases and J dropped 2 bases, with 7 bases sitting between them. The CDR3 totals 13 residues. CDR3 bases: TGTGCCAGCAGTTTTTCGGTAAACACTGAAGCTTTCTTT. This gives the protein CASSFSVNTEAFF.

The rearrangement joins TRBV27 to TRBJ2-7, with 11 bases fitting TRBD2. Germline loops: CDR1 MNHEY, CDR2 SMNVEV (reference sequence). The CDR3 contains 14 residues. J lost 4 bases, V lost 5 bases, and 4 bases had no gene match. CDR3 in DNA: TGTGCCAGCAGTGTGACTAGCGGGGAGTACGAGCAGTACTTC. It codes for CASSVTSGEYEQYF.

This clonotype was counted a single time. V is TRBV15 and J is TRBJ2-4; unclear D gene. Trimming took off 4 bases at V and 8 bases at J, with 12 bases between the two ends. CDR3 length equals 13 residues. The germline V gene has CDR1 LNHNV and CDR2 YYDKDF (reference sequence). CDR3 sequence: CATSTPLQDIQYF. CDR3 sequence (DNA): TGTGCCACCAGCACCCCACTTCAGGACATTCAGTACTTC.

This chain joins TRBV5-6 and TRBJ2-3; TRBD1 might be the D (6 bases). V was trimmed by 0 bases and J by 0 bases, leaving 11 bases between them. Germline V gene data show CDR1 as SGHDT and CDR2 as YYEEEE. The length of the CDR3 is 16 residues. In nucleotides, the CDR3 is TGTGCCAGCAGCTTGGGCCGCAGGGGTAGCACAGATACGCAGTATTTT. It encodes CASSLGRRGSTDTQYF.

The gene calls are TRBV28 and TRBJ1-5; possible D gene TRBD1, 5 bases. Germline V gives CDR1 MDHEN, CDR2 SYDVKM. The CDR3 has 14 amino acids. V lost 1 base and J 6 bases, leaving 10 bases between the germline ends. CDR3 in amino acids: CASSLFPGTQPQHF. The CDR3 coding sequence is TGTGCCAGCAGTTTATTTCCAGGGACTCAGCCCCAGCATTTT.

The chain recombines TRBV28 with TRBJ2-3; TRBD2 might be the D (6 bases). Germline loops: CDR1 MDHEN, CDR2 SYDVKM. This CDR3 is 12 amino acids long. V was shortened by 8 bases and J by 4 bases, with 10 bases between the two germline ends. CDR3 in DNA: TGTGCCAGCGGGTCGGGAGCAGATACGCAGTATTTT. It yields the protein CASGSGADTQYF.

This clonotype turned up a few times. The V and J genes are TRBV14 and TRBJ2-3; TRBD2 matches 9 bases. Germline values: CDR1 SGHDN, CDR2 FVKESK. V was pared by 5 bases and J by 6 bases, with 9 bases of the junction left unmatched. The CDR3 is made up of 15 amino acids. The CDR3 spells CASSLLAGVPDTQYF. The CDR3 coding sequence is TGTGCCAGCAGCTTATTAGCGGGAGTACCCGATACGCAGTATTTT.

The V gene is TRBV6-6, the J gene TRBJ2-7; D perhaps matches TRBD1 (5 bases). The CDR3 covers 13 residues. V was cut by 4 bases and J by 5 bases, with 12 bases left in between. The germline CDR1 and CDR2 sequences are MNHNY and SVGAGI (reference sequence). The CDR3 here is CASSSIGADEQYF. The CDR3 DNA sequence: TGTGCCAGCAGTTCTATAGGGGCTGACGAGCAGTACTTC.

CDR3 DNA sequence: TGTGCCAGCAGTGGACCTATGAACACTGAAGCTTTCTTT. Encoded protein: CASSGPMNTEAFF. The genes are TRBV6-1 and TRBJ1-1; no firm D call. The germline gives CDR1 MNHNS, CDR2 SASEGT. Trimming took 4 bases from V and 0 from J, leaving 6 bases between them. This CDR3 comprises 13 residues.

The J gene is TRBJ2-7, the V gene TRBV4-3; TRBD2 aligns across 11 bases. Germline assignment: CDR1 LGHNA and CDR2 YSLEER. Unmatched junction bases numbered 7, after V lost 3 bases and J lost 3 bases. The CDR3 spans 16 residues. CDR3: CASSHYGTSGFYEQYF. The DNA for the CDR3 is TGCGCCAGCAGCCACTACGGGACTAGCGGCTTCTACGAGCAGTACTTC.

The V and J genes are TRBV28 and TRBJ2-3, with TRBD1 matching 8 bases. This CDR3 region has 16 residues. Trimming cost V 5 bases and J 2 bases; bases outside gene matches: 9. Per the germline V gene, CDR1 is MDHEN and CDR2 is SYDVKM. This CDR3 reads CASSPFGTGSTDTQYF. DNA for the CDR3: TGTGCCAGCAGTCCCTTCGGGACAGGCTCCACAGATACGCAGTATTTT.

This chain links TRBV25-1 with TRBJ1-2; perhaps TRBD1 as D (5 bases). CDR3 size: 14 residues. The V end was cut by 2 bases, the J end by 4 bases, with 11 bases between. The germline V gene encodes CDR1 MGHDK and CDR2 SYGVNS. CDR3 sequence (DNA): TGTGCCAGCAGTGAAGGGGCCGGGGGCTATGGCTACACCTTC. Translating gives CASSEGAGGYGYTF.

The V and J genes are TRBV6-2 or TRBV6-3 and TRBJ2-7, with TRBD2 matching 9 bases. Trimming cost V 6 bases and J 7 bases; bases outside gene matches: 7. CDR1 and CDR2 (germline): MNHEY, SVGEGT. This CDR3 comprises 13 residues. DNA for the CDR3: TGTGCCAGCAGCTCTGGACTAGCGCGGGAGCAGTACTTC. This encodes CASSSGLAREQYF.

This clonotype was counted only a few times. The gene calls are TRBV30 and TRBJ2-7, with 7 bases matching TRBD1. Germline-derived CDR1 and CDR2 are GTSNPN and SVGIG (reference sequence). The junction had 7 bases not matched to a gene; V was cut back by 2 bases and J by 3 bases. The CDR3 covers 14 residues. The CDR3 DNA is TGTGCCTGGAGTTGGCAGGGGGTAGGCTACGAGCAGTACTTC. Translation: CAWSWQGVGYEQYF.

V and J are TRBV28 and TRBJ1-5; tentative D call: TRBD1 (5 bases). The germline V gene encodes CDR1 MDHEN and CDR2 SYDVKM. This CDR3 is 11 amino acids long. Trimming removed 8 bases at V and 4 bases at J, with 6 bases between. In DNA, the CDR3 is TGTGCCAGCGGGGGGAATCAGCCCCAGCATTTT. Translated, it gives CASGGNQPQHF.